A single sample gave rise to the 11 T cell receptor beta chains below, sequenced in a study of blood T cell repertoires in COVID-19. Only in-frame clones appear in the TCRdb table, and some are missing; sequencing was by immunoSEQ multiplex PCR. The sample contains approximately 160,000 clones, over 60% of which appear only once. Sequenced material: peripheral blood. These receptors all come from a woman of 80 years or more with acute or convalescent COVID-19.

The chain has TRBV7-8 and TRBJ1-2; 7 bases fit TRBD1. Germline CDR1 SGHVS, CDR2 FQNEAQ. The junction had 6 bases not matched to a gene; V was cut back by 5 bases and J by 6 bases. The CDR3 consists of 13 residues. DNA of the CDR3: TGTGCCAGCAGCGCGACAGGGATCAATGGCTACACCTTC. This encodes CASSATGINGYTF.

The chain joins TRBV27 to TRBJ1-3; a possible D gene is TRBD1 (5 bases). The V gene lost 8 bases and the J gene lost 4 bases, with 12 bases spanning the gap. The CDR3 extends over 13 amino acids. The germline V gene encodes CDR1 MNHEY and CDR2 SMNVEV (reference sequence). The CDR3 sequence is CASQGHNGNTIYF. The CDR3 nucleotides read TGTGCCAGCCAAGGACATAACGGAAACACCATATATTTT.

The J gene is TRBJ1-4, the V gene TRBV2; 9 bases match TRBD1. V was clipped by 6 bases and J by 8 bases; unmatched bases: 10. There are 15 residues in the CDR3. Germline CDR1 and CDR2: SNHLY and FYNNEI. CDR3 coding DNA: TGTGCCAGCAGGGGACAGGGAGTAGTATCAGAAAAACTGTTTTTT. Its protein product is CASRGQGVVSEKLFF. Using reference TRBV2 and TRBJ1-4 for the parts outside the CDR3, the full variable domain is EPEVTQTPSHQVTQMGQEVILRCVPISNHLYFYWYRQILGQKVEFLVSFYNNEISEKSEIFDDQFSVERPDGSNFTLKIRSTKLEDSAMYFCASRGQGVVSEKLFFGSGTQLSVL.

This chain joins TRBV4-3 and TRBJ2-3, with D possibly TRBD1 on 5 matching bases. CDR3 length: 15 residues. The germline V gene has CDR1 LGHNA and CDR2 YSLEER. V was pared by 3 bases and J by 1 base, with 11 bases between. This CDR3 is CASSQSQGGTDTQYF. The CDR3 nucleotides read TGCGCCAGCAGCCAGAGCCAAGGGGGCACAGATACGCAGTATTTT.

V and J are TRBV6-5 and TRBJ1-2, with D hard to call. Between the trimmed V and J ends, which lost 7 bases and 0 bases, there was a span of 12 bases. Germline V gene data show CDR1 as MNHEY and CDR2 as SVGAGI. This CDR3 is built from 14 residues. The chain's CDR3 is CASTPFGSNYGYTF. The CDR3 DNA follows: TGTGCCAGCACCCCATTCGGGTCTAACTATGGCTACACCTTC.

This clone appeared a few times. CDR3 sequence: CASSERGRANTGELFF. DNA of the CDR3: TGCGCCAGCAGCGAACGAGGGAGGGCGAACACCGGGGAGCTGTTTTTT. V gene TRBV5-1 combines with J gene TRBJ2-2; TRBD2 agrees at 7 bases. This CDR3 has 16 residues. Trimming at V came to 4 bases and at J to 0 bases, leaving 6 bases not matched to a gene. CDR1 is SGHRS and CDR2 is YFSETQ in the germline V gene.

The chain couples TRBV21-1 to TRBJ2-3; TRBD1, the table's D call, was not compared with the DNA. TRBV21-1 is a recognized pseudogene. The CDR3 sequence is 18 residues long. The DNA for the CDR3 is TGTGCCAGCAGCAAAAGTCGGGGACATCAGACTAGCACAGATACGCAGTATTTT. Residues: CASSKSRGHQTSTDTQYF.

The CDR3 protein is CACLTGQGSNTGELFF. The CDR3 nucleotides are TGTGCCTGTTTAACGGGACAGGGTTCGAACACCGGGGAGCTGTTTTTT. The chain joins TRBV30 to TRBJ2-2; the match to TRBD1 covers 9 bases. This CDR3 contains 16 residues. The germline CDR1 and CDR2 sequences are GTSNPN and SVGIG (reference sequence). The V and J ends lost 6 bases and 0 bases, in that order; junction bases with no gene match: 8.

The CDR3 spells CASSGLAGWQYF. The CDR3 DNA follows: TGTGCCAGCAGTGGGCTAGCGGGATGGCAGTACTTC. The rearrangement joins TRBV27 to TRBJ2-7; TRBD2 agrees at 9 bases. The CDR3 has 12 residues. Unmatched junction bases numbered 5, after V lost 5 bases and J lost 9 bases. From germline, CDR1 is MNHEY and CDR2 SMNVEV (reference sequence).

The chain uses TRBV7-2 and TRBJ1-4; the D is unclear. The V end lost 7 bases, the J end lost 8 bases, and 17 bases lay between the germline ends. This CDR3 has 14 amino acids. Per germline, CDR1 SGHTA and CDR2 FQGNSA. The CDR3 is CASTSQFTREKLFF. The CDR3, as DNA: TGTGCCAGCACCTCTCAATTCACCAGGGAAAAACTGTTTTTT.

V and J are TRBV5-4 and TRBJ2-1, with 8 bases aligning to TRBD2. J lost 4 bases, V lost 1 base, and 7 bases had no gene match. This CDR3 is 16 amino acids long. Looked up from germline, CDR1 is SGHNT and CDR2 is YYREEE (reference sequence). The DNA for the CDR3 is TGTGCCAGCAGCTTGAGGAGCGGGACTAGTTACAATGAGCAGTTCTTC. It codes for CASSLRSGTSYNEQFF.